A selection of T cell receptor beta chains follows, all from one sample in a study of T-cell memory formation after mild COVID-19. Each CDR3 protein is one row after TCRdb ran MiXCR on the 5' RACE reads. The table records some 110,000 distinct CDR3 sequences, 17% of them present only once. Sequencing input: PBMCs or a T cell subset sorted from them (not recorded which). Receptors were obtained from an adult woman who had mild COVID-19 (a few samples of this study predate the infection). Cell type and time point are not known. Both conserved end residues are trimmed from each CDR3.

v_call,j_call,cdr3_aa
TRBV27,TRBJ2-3,ASSFGDGTDTQY
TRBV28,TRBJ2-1,ASSLLIEQF
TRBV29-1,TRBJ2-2,SIPAPSIANTGELF
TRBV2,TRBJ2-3,ASSEALTDTQY
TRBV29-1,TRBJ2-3,SVNGPDTDTQY
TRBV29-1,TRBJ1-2,SVENWGSGGYT
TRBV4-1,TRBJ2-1,ASSSPGTGDNEQF
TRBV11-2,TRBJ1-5,ASSLHLNQPQH
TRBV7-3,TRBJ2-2,ASSQSGTGDAGELF
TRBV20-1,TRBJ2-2,SARVRRERDTGELF
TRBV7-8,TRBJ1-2,ASSQTQGNYGYT
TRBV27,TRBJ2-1,ASSTSAGGQYNEQF
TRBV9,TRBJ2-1,ASSVDGRMNEQF
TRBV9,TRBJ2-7,ASSGDRGSYEQY
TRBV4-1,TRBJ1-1,ASSPNPWSEAF
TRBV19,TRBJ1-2,ASSLPGQLSGYGYT
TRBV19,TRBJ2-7,ASSMMSGTLYEQY
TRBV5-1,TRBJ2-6,ASSLEGAGANVLT
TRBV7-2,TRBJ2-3,ASSPGGPLTDTQY
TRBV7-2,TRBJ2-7,ASSLVGSSYEQY
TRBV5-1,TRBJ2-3,ASSLERGLGTDTQY
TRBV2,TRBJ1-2,ASNHALGYGYT
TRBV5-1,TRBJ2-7,ASSLARTASSYEQY
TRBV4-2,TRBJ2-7,ASSGSHEQY
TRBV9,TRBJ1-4,ASSALDSQGKLF
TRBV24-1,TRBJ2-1,ATSRDHRFYNEQF
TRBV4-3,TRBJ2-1,ASSQLGNEQF
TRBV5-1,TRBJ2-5,ASTPGDRGEETQY
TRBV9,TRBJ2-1,ASSEEAGALSYNEQF
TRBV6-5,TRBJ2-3,ASSSRPNTDTQY
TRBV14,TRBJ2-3,ASSQGEFSTDTQY
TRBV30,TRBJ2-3,AWSGGADTQY
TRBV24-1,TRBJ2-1,ATSDFGATGEQF
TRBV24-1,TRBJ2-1,ATSDRGGGSGFINEQF
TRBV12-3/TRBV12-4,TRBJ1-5,ASSPGQGGQPQH
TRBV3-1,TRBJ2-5,ASRGPYQETQY
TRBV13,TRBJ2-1,ASSASGTGGCEQF
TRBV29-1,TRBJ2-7,SVGLADHSYEQY
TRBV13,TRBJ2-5,ASSPRGGTETQY
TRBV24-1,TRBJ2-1,AIQQGEPRAGTHNEQF
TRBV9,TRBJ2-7,ASSVGSTVGDEQY
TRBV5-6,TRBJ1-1,ASSPPDRDTEAF
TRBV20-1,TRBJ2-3,SARDLEGGLWTDTQY
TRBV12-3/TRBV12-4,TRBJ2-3,ASSPTGNTDTQY
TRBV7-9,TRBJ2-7,ASSPGTSGSYEQY
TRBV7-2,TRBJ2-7,ASSLTDHLSEQY
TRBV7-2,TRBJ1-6,ASSWDRVSPLH
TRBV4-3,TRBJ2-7,ASSPGPLTGLHEQY
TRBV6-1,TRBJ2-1,ATASGRAPSYNEQF
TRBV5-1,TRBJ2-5,ASSVTRETQY
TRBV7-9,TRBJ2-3,ASSFQGPFPQY
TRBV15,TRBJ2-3,ATSSYGSGLTDTQY
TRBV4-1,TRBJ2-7,ASSQDRGVGTYEQY
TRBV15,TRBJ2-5,ATSRVRQETQY
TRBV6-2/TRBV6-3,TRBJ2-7,ASGYEQY
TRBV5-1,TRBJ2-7,ASSLVTGGNHEQY
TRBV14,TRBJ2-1,ASSQDPRGRSYNEQF